Listed below are T cell receptor beta chains from one sample, sequenced in a study of post-analysis software for immune sequencing data. TCRdb reanalysed the PCR reads using MiXCR and keeps one entry per CDR3 protein. The top ten hold 11% of the sample, which has 600,000 to 750,000 distinct CDR3 sequences, approximately 60% seen once. The sample taken for sequencing was blood. The receptors were gathered from a girl aged 2 to 10 with multiple sclerosis. Both conserved end residues are part of each CDR3. The D gene is left open where the match is weak. Size is stated for part of the rows, as once, few or many counts, or as a class when the clone is expanded.

D	V	J	size	CDR3	DNA
-	TRBV5-6	TRBJ1-4	few	CASSLAGDEKLFF	TGTGCCAGCAGCTTGGCCGGGGATGAAAAACTGTTTTTT
TRBD1	TRBV29-1	TRBJ1-1	-	CSVAQTGGGMGTEAFF	TGCAGCGTCGCCCAAACAGGGGGTGGGATGGGCACTGAAGCTTTCTTT
-	TRBV7-9	TRBJ2-3	-	CASSSVWVRPSTDTQYF	TGTGCCAGCAGCTCCGTTTGGGTTCGGCCGAGCACAGATACGCAGTATTTT
TRBD1	TRBV11-2	TRBJ2-7	-	CASSLDPVRGHEQYF	TGTGCCAGCAGCTTAGATCCGGTCAGGGGGCACGAGCAGTACTTC
TRBD2	TRBV5-1	TRBJ2-2	-	CASSSGLAGAGELFF	TGCGCCAGCAGCTCGGGACTAGCGGGAGCCGGGGAGCTGTTTTTT
-	TRBV5-1	TRBJ2-5	few	CASSLGVGQETQYF	TGCGCCAGCAGCTTGGGAGTAGGTCAAGAGACCCAGTACTTC
-	TRBV20-1	TRBJ1-2	once	CSALFEVYGYTF	TGCAGTGCTCTTTTTGAAGTCTATGGCTACACCTTC
-	TRBV21-1	TRBJ2-3	-	CASRSRGLADTDTQYF	TGTGCCAGCAGATCTAGGGGGCTAGCGGACACAGATACGCAGTATTTT
TRBD2	TRBV10-3	TRBJ2-3	few	CAISEASSGSSTDTQYF	TGTGCCATCAGTGAGGCTTCTAGCGGGAGCTCGACAGATACGCAGTATTTT
-	TRBV25-1	TRBJ2-3	few	CASSARLATDTQYF	TGTGCCAGCAGTGCCAGACTTGCTACAGATACGCAGTATTTT
-	TRBV5-1	TRBJ2-1	-	CASSGGQEQFF	TGCGCCAGCAGCGGCGGACAGGAGCAGTTCTTC
-	TRBV7-2	TRBJ1-5	-	CASSLQSWAGVNQPQHF	TGTGCCAGCAGCTTACAGTCTTGGGCCGGAGTGAATCAGCCCCAGCATTTT
-	TRBV29-1	TRBJ1-1	-	CSHTRALNTEAFF	TGCAGCCATACGCGGGCCCTCAACACTGAAGCTTTCTTT
TRBD2	TRBV7-2	TRBJ2-5	few	CASGFVGGGFKETQYF	TGTGCCAGCGGCTTCGTAGGCGGGGGGTTCAAAGAGACCCAGTACTTC
TRBD1	TRBV5-4	TRBJ2-3	-	CASTTGQSTDTQYF	TGTGCCAGCACAACGGGACAGAGCACAGATACGCAGTATTTT
-	TRBV12-3/TRBV12-4	TRBJ2-5	-	CASEDLTGPETQYF	TGTGCCAGTGAGGACCTAACCGGACCAGAGACCCAGTACTTC
-	TRBV7-3	TRBJ1-1	few	CATSTSSGAEAFF	TGTGCCACCAGCACATCTAGCGGGGCTGAAGCTTTCTTT
-	TRBV18	TRBJ2-5	-	CASSPWGETQYF	TGTGCCAGCTCACCATGGGGAGAGACCCAGTACTTC
-	TRBV10-3	TRBJ2-7	-	CAIRRDKADYEQYF	TGTGCCATCAGGAGGGACAAGGCGGATTACGAGCAGTACTTC
-	TRBV15	TRBJ2-3	-	CATSMYGDTQYF	TGTGCCACCAGCATGTACGGAGATACGCAGTATTTT
TRBD1	TRBV12-3/TRBV12-4	TRBJ2-7	-	CASSRGQGNSEQYF	TGTGCCAGCAGTAGGGGACAGGGAAACTCAGAGCAGTACTTC
-	TRBV20-1	TRBJ2-5	few	CSGRASLQETQYF	TGCAGTGGGCGGGCTAGCCTCCAAGAGACCCAGTACTTC
TRBD1	TRBV5-1	TRBJ2-7	-	CASSLTGGLYEQYF	TGCGCCAGCAGCTTGACAGGGGGCCTTTACGAGCAGTACTTC
TRBD1	TRBV29-1	TRBJ1-2	-	CSVQNRGYGYTF	TGCAGCGTCCAAAACAGGGGCTATGGCTACACCTTC
-	TRBV6-1	TRBJ2-3	-	CASSVYGGSTDTQYF	TGTGCCAGCAGTGTTTACGGGGGTAGCACAGATACGCAGTATTTT
-	TRBV2	TRBJ2-7	-	CASSAFNFNRELHHWNEQYF	TGTGCCAGCAGTGCCTTTAATTTTAACAGGGAACTTCACCACTGGAACGAGCAGTACTTC
-	TRBV9	TRBJ2-1	-	CASSVDGVKSSYNEQFF	TGTGCCAGCAGCGTAGACGGGGTTAAAAGCTCCTACAATGAGCAGTTCTTC
-	TRBV12-3/TRBV12-4	TRBJ1-2	-	CASRSGQRPNGYTF	TGTGCCAGCAGAAGCGGACAGAGACCCAATGGCTACACCTTC
-	TRBV11-3	TRBJ2-5	-	CASSLTPIGPSETQYF	TGTGCCAGCAGCTTAACACCGATCGGGCCTTCGGAGACCCAGTACTTC
TRBD1	TRBV6-5	TRBJ1-2	-	CASSYSPGQGFSYTF	TGTGCCAGCAGTTACTCTCCGGGACAGGGGTTTAGCTACACCTTC
-	TRBV20-1	TRBJ2-4	-	CSARDAGIAKNIQYF	TGCAGTGCTAGAGATGCGGGTATAGCCAAAAACATTCAGTACTTC
TRBD2	TRBV6-5	TRBJ2-3	many	CASSYSPAGGSTDTQYF	TGTGCCAGCAGTTACTCACCGGCGGGGGGAAGCACAGATACGCAGTATTTT
-	TRBV21-1	TRBJ2-4	-	CASSKRGKNIQYF	TGTGCCAGCAGCAAAAGGGGGAAAAACATTCAGTACTTC
TRBD2	TRBV27	TRBJ2-7	few	CASSLVAGVLLYEQYF	TGTGCCAGCAGTTTAGTAGCGGGAGTACTTCTCTACGAGCAGTACTTC
-	TRBV6-1	TRBJ2-7	-	CASSQTATRTANINYEQYF	TGTGCCAGCAGTCAAACCGCCACACGGACAGCTAATATTAACTACGAGCAGTACTTC
-	TRBV20-1	TRBJ1-2	few	CSARDLDYGYTF	TGCAGTGCTAGAGATCTGGACTATGGCTACACCTTC
TRBD2	TRBV7-9	TRBJ2-5	-	CASSRGRRGPQETQYF	TGTGCCAGCAGCCGCGGGAGGCGGGGGCCTCAAGAGACCCAGTACTTC
TRBD2	TRBV12-3/TRBV12-4	TRBJ2-1	-	CASSLGPSRAGGNNEQFF	TGTGCCAGCAGTTTGGGTCCCTCGAGGGCGGGGGGGAACAATGAGCAGTTCTTC
TRBD1	TRBV12-3/TRBV12-4	TRBJ2-3	few	CASSLATGGTDTQYF	TGTGCCAGCAGTTTAGCAACAGGGGGCACAGATACGCAGTATTTT
TRBD2	TRBV9	TRBJ2-7	-	CASSVSGSFEQYF	TGTGCCAGCAGCGTTAGCGGGAGTTTCGAGCAGTACTTC
-	TRBV5-1	TRBJ1-6	-	CASSLVGNNSPLHF	TGCGCCAGCAGCTTGGTAGGGAACAATTCACCCCTCCACTTT
TRBD1	TRBV5-1	TRBJ2-5	few	CASSLAGTGPQETQYF	TGCGCCAGCAGCTTAGCCGGGACAGGTCCGCAAGAGACCCAGTACTTC
-	TRBV29-1	TRBJ2-1	-	CSLDQGHYNEQFF	TGCAGCCTTGACCAGGGCCACTACAATGAGCAGTTCTTC
-	TRBV29-1	TRBJ2-3	many	CSVEGEGTDTQYF	TGCAGCGTTGAAGGGGAAGGCACAGATACGCAGTATTTT
TRBD1	TRBV24-1	TRBJ2-5	-	CATSDIRTGAQETQYF	TGTGCCACCAGTGATATACGGACAGGGGCGCAAGAGACCCAGTACTTC